This T cell receptor beta chain comes out of a study of neurological immune-mediated disorders. The V end lost 6 bases, the J end lost 0 bases, and 13 bases lay between the germline ends. There are 15 residues in the CDR3. From germline, CDR1 is SGHRS and CDR2 YFSETQ. TCRdb called the 5' RACE reads again in MiXCR, with one record for every CDR3 protein. The sample includes about 70,000 distinct CDR3 sequences, over 4% of them seen just once. This clonotype came up a few times. This TCR was recovered from a human donor with multiple sclerosis. The donor label of this sample is uncertain. Sequencing was done on a sample of PBMCs. V is TRBV5-1 and J is TRBJ2-1, with D perhaps TRBD1 or TRBD2 (6 bases each). CDR3 nucleotides: TGCGCCAGCAAGGGGGGTTCTAGCTCCTACAATGAGCAGTTCTTC. This translates into CASKGGSSSYNEQFF. The whole variable domain, remainder taken from reference TRBV5-1 and TRBJ2-1, is KAGVTQTPRYLIKTRGQQVTLSCSPISGHRSVSWYQQTPGQGLQFLFEYFSETQRNKGNFPGRFSGRQFSNSRSEMNVSTLELGDSALYLCASKGGSSSYNEQFFGPGTRLTVL.